This T cell receptor beta chain is from a study of Tregs in tolerant kidney transplant recipients. Generated by immunoSEQ multiplex PCR, the TCRdb table keeps only in-frame clones and is missing some. This table has some 100,000 clones, around 94% appearing once. Thawed PBMCs were FACS-sorted into unstimulated CD4+CD25+CD127- regulatory T cells, CD4+CD25- non-regulatory cells, CD4 and CD8 cells. V was pared by 4 bases and J by 6 bases, with 11 bases between. Looked up from germline, CDR1 is SGHRS and CDR2 is YFSETQ. CDR3 length: 13 residues. Sequencing used CD4+ T cells from blood. V usage is TRBV5-1 and J usage is TRBJ1-5, with D maybe TRBD1 (5 bases). The origin of this receptor is a human donor in good health. CDR3 sequence reads: CASSPQGSQPQHF. In DNA form, the CDR3 reads TGCGCCAGCAGCCCCCAGGGAAGTCAGCCCCAGCATTTT.